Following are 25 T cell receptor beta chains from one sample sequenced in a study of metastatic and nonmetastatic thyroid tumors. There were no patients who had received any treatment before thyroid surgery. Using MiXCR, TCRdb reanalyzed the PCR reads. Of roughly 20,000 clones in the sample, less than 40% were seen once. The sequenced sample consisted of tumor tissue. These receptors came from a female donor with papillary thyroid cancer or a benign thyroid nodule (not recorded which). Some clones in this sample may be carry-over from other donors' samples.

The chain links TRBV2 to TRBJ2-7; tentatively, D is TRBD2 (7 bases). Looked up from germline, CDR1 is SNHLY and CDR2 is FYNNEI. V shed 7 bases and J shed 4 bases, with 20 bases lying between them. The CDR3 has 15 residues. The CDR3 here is CASTTGGQGRYEQYF. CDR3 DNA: TGTGCCAGCACTACCGGGGGGCAGGGCCGATACGAGCAGTACTTC.

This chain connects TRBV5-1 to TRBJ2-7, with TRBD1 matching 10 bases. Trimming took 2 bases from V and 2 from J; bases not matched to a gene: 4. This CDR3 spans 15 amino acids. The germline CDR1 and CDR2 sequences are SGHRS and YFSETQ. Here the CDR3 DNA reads TGCGCCAGCAGCTTCACCGGGACAGGGGCCTACGAGCAGTACTTC. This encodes CASSFTGTGAYEQYF.

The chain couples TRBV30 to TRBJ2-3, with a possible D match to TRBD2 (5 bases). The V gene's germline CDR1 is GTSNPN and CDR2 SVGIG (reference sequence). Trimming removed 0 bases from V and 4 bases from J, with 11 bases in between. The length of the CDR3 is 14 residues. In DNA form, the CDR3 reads TGTGCCTGGAGTGTAGAGGGTGGGGCAGATACGCAGTATTTT. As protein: CAWSVEGGADTQYF.

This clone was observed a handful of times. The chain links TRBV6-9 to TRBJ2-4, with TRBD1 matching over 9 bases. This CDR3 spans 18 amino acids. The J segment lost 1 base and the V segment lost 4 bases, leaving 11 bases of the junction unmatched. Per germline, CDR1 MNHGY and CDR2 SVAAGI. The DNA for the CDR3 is TGTGCCAGCAGTTCTTCCGGGACAGGGACGAGGGCCAAAAACATTCAGTACTTC. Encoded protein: CASSSSGTGTRAKNIQYF.

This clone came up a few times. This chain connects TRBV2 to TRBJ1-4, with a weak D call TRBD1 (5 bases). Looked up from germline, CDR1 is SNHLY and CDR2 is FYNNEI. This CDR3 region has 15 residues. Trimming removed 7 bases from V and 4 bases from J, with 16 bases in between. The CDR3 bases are TGTGCCAGCAACGAAATCCGGGGGAGTAATGAAAAACTGTTTTTT. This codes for CASNEIRGSNEKLFF.

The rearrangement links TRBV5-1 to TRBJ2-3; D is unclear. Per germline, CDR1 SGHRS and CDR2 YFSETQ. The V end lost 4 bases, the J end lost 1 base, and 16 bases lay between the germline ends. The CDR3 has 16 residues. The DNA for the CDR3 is TGCGCCAGCAGCCCAACCCCCGGGCTAGGCACAGATACGCAGTATTTT. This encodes CASSPTPGLGTDTQYF. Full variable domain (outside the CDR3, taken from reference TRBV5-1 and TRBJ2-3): KAGVTQTPRYLIKTRGQQVTLSCSPISGHRSVSWYQQTPGQGLQFLFEYFSETQRNKGNFPGRFSGRQFSNSRSEMNVSTLELGDSALYLCASSPTPGLGTDTQYFGPGTRLTVL.

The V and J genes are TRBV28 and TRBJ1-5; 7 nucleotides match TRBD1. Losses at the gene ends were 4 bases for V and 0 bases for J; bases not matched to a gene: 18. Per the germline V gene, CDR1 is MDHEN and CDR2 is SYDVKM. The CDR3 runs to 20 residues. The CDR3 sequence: CASSSYVGTANTYSNQPQHF. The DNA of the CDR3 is TGTGCCAGCAGTTCCTACGTAGGGACAGCAAATACGTATAGCAATCAGCCCCAGCATTTT. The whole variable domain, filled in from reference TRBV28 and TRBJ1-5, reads DVKVTQSSRYLVKRTGEKVFLECVQDMDHENMFWYRQDPGLGLRLIYFSYDVKMKEKGDIPEGYSVSREKKERFSLILESASTNQTSMYLCASSSYVGTANTYSNQPQHFGDGTRLSIL.

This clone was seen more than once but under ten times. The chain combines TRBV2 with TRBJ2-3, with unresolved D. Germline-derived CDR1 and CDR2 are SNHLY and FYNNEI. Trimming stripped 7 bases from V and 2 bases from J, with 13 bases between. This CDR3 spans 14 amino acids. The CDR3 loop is CASIYNGYTDTQYF. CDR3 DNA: TGTGCCAGCATTTACAACGGATACACAGATACGCAGTATTTT.

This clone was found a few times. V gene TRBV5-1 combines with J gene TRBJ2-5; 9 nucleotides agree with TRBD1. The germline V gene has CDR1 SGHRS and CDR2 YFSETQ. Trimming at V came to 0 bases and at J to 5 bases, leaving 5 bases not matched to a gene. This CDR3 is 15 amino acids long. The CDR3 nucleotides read TGCGCCAGCAGCTTGGATGGACAGGGGTATGAGACCCAGTACTTC. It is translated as CASSLDGQGYETQYF.

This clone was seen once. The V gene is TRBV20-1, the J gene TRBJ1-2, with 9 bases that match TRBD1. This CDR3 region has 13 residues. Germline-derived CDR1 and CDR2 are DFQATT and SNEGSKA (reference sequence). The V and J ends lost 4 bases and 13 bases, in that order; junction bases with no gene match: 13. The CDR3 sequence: CSAKIGQGSAFTF. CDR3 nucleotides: TGCAGTGCTAAAATCGGACAGGGGAGTGCCTTCACCTTC.

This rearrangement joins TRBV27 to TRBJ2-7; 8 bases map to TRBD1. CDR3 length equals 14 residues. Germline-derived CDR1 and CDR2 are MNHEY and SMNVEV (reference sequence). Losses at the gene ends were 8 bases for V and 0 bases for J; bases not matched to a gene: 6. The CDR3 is CASGGQASSYEQYF. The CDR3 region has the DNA TGTGCCAGCGGGGGACAGGCGAGCTCCTACGAGCAGTACTTC.

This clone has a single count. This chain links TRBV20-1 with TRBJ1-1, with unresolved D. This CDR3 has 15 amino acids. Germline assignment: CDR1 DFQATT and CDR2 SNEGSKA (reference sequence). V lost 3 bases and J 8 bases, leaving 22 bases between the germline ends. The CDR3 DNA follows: TGCAGTGCTAGGTCCACCTCGGGAGTTGGCTCCGAAGCTTTCTTT. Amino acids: CSARSTSGVGSEAFF.

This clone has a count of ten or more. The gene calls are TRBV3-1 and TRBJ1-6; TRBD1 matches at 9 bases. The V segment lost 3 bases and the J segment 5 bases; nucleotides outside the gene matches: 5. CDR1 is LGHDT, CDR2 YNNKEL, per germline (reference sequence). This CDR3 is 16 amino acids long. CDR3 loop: CASSHRRTGDNSPLHF. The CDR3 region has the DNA TGTGCCAGCAGCCACAGACGGACAGGGGATAATTCACCCCTCCACTTT.

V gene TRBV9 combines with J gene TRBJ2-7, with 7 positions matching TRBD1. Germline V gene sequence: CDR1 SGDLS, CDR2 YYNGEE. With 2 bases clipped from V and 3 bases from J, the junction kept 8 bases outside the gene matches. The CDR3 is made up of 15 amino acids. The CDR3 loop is CASSVALGQYYEQYF. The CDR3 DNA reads TGTGCCAGCAGCGTGGCCCTGGGACAGTACTACGAGCAGTACTTC.

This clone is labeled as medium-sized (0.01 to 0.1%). CDR3: CASSLFDSTYEQYF. CDR3 nucleotide sequence: TGCGCCAGCAGCTTGTTCGACAGCACCTACGAGCAGTACTTC. The V and J genes are TRBV5-1 and TRBJ2-7; tentatively, D is TRBD1 (5 bases). V lost 1 base to trimming and J lost 2 bases, with 10 bases between them. Germline V gives CDR1 SGHRS, CDR2 YFSETQ. This CDR3 is built from 14 residues.

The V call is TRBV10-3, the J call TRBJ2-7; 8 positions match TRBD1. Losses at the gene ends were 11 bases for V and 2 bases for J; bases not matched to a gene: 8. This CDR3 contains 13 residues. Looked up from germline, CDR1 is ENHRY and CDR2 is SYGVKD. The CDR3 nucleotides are TGTGCCGCAACCTCAGGGGGCGCCTACGAGCAGTACGTC. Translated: CAATSGGAYEQYV.

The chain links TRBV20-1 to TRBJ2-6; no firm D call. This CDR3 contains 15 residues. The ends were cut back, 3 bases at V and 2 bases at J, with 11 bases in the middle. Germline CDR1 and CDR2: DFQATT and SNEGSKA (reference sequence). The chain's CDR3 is CSASGASPGANVLTF. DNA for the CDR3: TGCAGTGCTAGCGGAGCTAGTCCTGGGGCCAACGTCCTGACTTTC.

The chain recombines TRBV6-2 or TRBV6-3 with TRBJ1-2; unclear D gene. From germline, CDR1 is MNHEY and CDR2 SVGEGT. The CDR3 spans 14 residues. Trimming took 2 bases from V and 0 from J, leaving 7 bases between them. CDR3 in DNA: TGTGCCAGCAGTTACACGGTTTCTAACTATGGCTACACCTTC. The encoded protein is CASSYTVSNYGYTF.

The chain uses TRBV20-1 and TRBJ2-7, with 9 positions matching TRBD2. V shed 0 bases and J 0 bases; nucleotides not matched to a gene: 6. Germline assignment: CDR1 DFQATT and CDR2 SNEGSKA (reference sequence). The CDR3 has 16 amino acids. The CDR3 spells CSARDQERGDSYEQYF. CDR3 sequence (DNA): TGCAGTGCTAGAGATCAGGAGCGGGGGGACTCCTACGAGCAGTACTTC.

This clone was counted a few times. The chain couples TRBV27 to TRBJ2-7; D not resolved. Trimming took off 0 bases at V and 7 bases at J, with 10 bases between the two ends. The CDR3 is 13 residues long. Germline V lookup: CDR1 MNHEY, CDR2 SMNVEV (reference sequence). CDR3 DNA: TGTGCCAGCAGTTTATCGCAAGCTAGAGAGCAGTACTTC. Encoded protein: CASSLSQAREQYF.

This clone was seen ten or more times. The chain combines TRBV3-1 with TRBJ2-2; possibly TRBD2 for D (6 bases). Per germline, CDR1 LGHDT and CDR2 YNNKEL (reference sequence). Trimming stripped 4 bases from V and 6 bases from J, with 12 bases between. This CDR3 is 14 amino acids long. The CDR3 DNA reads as TGTGCCAGCAGCCGGGACTGGGCCTCCGGGGAGCTGTTTTTT. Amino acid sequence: CASSRDWASGELFF.

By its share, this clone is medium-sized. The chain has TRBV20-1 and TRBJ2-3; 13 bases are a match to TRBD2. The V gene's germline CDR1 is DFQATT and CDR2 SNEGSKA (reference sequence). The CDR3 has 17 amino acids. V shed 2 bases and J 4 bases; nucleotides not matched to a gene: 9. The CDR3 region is CSARNPGLAGVADTQYF. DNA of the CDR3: TGCAGTGCTAGAAACCCCGGACTAGCGGGAGTGGCAGATACGCAGTATTTT.

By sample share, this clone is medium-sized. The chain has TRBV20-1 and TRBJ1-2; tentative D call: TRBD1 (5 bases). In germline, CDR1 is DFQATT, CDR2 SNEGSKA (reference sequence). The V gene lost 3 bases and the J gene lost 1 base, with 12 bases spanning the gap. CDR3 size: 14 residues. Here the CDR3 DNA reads TGCAGTGCTAGTAATCGACAGAGTAACTATGGCTACACCTTC. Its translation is CSASNRQSNYGYTF.

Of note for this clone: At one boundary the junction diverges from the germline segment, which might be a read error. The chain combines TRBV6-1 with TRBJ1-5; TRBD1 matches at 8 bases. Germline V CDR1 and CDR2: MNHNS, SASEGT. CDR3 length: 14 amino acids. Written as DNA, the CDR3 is TGTGCCAGCGGGCGCACACAGGGGGATCAGCCACAGCAATTT. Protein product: CASGRTQGDQPQQF.

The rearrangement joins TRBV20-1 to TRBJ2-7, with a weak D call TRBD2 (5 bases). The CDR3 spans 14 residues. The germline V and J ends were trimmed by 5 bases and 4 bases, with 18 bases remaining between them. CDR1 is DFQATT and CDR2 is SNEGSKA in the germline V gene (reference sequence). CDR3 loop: CSASQTGMLYEQYF. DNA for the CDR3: TGCAGTGCTTCTCAGACGGGGATGTTGTACGAGCAGTACTTC.